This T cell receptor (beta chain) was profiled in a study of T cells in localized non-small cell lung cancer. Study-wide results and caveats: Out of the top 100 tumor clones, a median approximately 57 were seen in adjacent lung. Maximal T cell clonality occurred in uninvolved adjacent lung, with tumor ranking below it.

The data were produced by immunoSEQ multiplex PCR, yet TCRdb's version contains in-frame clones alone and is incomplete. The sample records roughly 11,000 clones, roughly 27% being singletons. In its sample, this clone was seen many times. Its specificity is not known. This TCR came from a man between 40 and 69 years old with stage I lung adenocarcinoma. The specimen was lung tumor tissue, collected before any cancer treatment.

The CDR3 DNA sequence: TGTGCCAGCAGCTTGATGGGGGCGGGGACGGGGAATGAGCAGTTCTTC. Protein product: CASSLMGAGTGNEQFF. J is TRBJ2-1 and V is TRBV11-3, with D perhaps TRBD1 or TRBD2 (6 bases each). CDR1 is SGHNT, CDR2 YENEEA, per germline. V was pared by 3 bases and J by 7 bases, with 19 bases between. This CDR3 has 16 residues.